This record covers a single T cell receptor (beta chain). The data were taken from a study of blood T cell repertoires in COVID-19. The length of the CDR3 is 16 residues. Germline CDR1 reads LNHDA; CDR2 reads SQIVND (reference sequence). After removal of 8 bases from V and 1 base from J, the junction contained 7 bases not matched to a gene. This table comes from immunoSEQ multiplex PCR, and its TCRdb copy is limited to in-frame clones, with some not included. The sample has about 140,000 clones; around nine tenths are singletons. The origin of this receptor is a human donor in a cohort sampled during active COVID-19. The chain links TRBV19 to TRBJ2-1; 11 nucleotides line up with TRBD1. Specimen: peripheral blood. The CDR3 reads CASGDRGKSSYNEQFF. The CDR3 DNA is TGTGCCAGTGGGGACAGGGGGAAGTCTTCCTACAATGAGCAGTTCTTC. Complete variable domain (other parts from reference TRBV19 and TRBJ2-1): DGGITQSPKYLFRKEGQNVTLSCEQNLNHDAMYWYRQDPGQGLRLIYYSQIVNDFQKGDIAEGYSVSREKKESFPLTVTSAQKNPTAFYLCASGDRGKSSYNEQFFGPGTRLTVL.